These 30 T cell receptor beta chains share one sample of origin, sequenced in a study of blood T cells in healthy people across ages. A second PCR, run for roughly 7 to 11 cycles, used a sample-barcoded 5' primer plus a J-beta primer mix. TCRdb fed the 5' RACE reads into MiXCR, producing one record per CDR3 protein. The sample includes around 580,000 distinct CDR3 sequences, under 55% of them seen just once. Sequencing input: blood. Every receptor here comes from an elderly man in good health.

CDR3 amino acids: CSARRPEDTGELFF. In nucleotides, the CDR3 is TGCAGTGCCAGGAGACCGGAGGACACCGGGGAGCTGTTTTTT. The chain joins TRBV20-1 to TRBJ2-2; D might be TRBD2 (5 bases). Germline loops: CDR1 DFQATT, CDR2 SNEGSKA (reference sequence). This CDR3 is built from 14 residues. The V end was cut by 6 bases, the J end by 3 bases, with 14 bases between.

This clonotype has a single count. The chain carries TRBV6-2 or TRBV6-3 and TRBJ2-1; 9 nucleotides match TRBD1. The CDR3 sequence is 16 residues long. The germline gives CDR1 MNHEY, CDR2 SVGEGT. V lost 3 bases, J lost 5 bases, and 8 bases stayed unmatched. The CDR3 DNA reads TGTGCCAGCAGTTATTTCCGGGACAGGGCCAACAATGAGCAGTTCTTC. This encodes CASSYFRDRANNEQFF.

The V gene is TRBV5-1, the J gene TRBJ2-7; TRBD1 matches at 7 bases. The V segment lost 0 bases and the J segment 4 bases; nucleotides outside the gene matches: 7. The CDR3 sequence is 15 residues long. Germline V gene lookup returns CDR1 SGHRS and CDR2 YFSETQ. CDR3 sequence: CASSLGQGEQYEQYF. In DNA form, the CDR3 reads TGCGCCAGCAGCTTGGGACAGGGAGAACAATACGAGCAGTACTTC.

Details on this clonotype: Because the CDR3's place on the DNA is in doubt, the DNA is left out and the CDR3 is given as listed by TCRdb. The chain links TRBV2 to TRBJ1-5; the table assigns TRBD1, which was not confirmed against the DNA. CDR1 and CDR2 (germline): SNHLY, FYNNEI. The CDR3 region is 13 residues in length, termini included. CDR3 protein: CASILGLSQPQHF.

Comment on this clonotype: Compared with germline, one end of the junction differs, possibly owing to a read error. V usage is TRBV6-1 and J usage is TRBJ1-6; D is uncertain. The germline V gene encodes CDR1 MNHNS and CDR2 SASEGT. The CDR3 consists of 18 residues. The CDR3 nucleotides read TGTGCCAGCAGCCACTACGTCTCAGCGAGCTCCTATAAGTCACCCCTCCACTTT. It yields the protein CASSHYVSASSYKSPLHF.

This clonotype was detected a few times. J is TRBJ1-5 and V is TRBV6-5; the match to TRBD1 covers 8 bases. The CDR3 is 14 residues long. V shed 6 bases and J 9 bases; nucleotides not matched to a gene: 10. Germline values: CDR1 MNHEY, CDR2 SVGAGI. In DNA, the CDR3 is TGTGCCAGCAGCCAGGACAGGGAGAGTCTGCCCCAGCATTTT. Its translation is CASSQDRESLPQHF.

V gene TRBV9 combines with J gene TRBJ2-6; no clear D. This CDR3 region has 15 residues. Germline CDR1 SGDLS, CDR2 YYNGEE. V was clipped by 3 bases and J by 0 bases, with 7 bases between them. The CDR3, as DNA: TGTGCCAGCAGCGGGAGCGTCTCTGGGGCCAACGTCCTGACTTTC. The encoded protein is CASSGSVSGANVLTF.

This clonotype was counted only a few times. The V gene is TRBV29-1, the J gene TRBJ1-2, with TRBD1 identical over 9 bases. Germline V gene data show CDR1 as SQVTM and CDR2 as ANQGSEA. The CDR3 has 13 residues. J lost 8 bases, V lost 2 bases, and 6 bases had no gene match. CDR3 region: CSVEPGQGNGYTF. The CDR3 bases are TGCAGCGTTGAACCGGGACAGGGTAACGGCTACACCTTC. The full variable domain, completed using reference TRBV29-1 and TRBJ1-2, is SAVISQKPSRDICQRGTSLTIQCQVDSQVTMMFWYRQQPGQSLTLIATANQGSEATYESGFVIDKFPISRPNLTFSTLTVSNMSPEDSSIYLCSVEPGQGNGYTFGSGTRLTVV.

The rearrangement links TRBV20-1 to TRBJ2-5; 13 bases match TRBD2. The DNA matches TRBJ2-7 better at its end, which makes the J call doubtful. There are 13 residues in the CDR3. Germline V CDR1 and CDR2: DFQATT, SNEGSKA (reference sequence). CDR3 nucleotides: TGCAGTTTCACTAGCGGGAGGGAGTACGAGCAGTACTTC. Translation gives CSFTSGREYEQYF.

The chain uses TRBV20-1 and TRBJ1-6, with D perhaps TRBD1 (6 bases). This CDR3 spans 15 amino acids. V dropped 1 base and J dropped 6 bases, with 13 bases sitting between them. The germline V gene has CDR1 DFQATT and CDR2 SNEGSKA (reference sequence). CDR3 in amino acids: CSARVYPGANSPLHF. Here the CDR3 DNA reads TGCAGTGCTAGAGTTTATCCGGGGGCTAATTCACCCCTCCACTTT.

V usage is TRBV20-1 and J usage is TRBJ2-3, with D hard to call. Between the trimmed V and J ends, which lost 5 bases and 1 base, there was a span of 10 bases. This CDR3 has 13 residues. Germline V gives CDR1 DFQATT, CDR2 SNEGSKA (reference sequence). The CDR3 protein is CSAQSPGTDTQYF. The CDR3 DNA reads TGCAGTGCTCAGAGCCCGGGCACAGATACGCAGTATTTT.

The table lists this clonotype with a count of one. This chain links TRBV28 with TRBJ2-3; D is unclear. CDR1 is MDHEN, CDR2 SYDVKM, per germline. The CDR3 is made up of 13 amino acids. V was clipped by 8 bases and J by 5 bases, with 14 bases between them. For the CDR3, the DNA is TGTGCCAGCCGGGCCCCCGCGATAGATACGCAGTATTTT. It translates to CASRAPAIDTQYF.

This sequence joins TRBV6-1 and TRBJ2-2; TRBD1 matches at 10 bases. The CDR3 totals 18 residues. V lost 6 bases and J lost 3; bases outside the gene matches: 13. Germline values: CDR1 MNHNS, CDR2 SASEGT. The CDR3: CASSHDRDRGSDTGELFF. The CDR3 DNA sequence: TGTGCCAGCAGCCACGATCGGGACAGGGGATCGGACACCGGGGAGCTGTTTTTT.

The chain employs TRBV7-2 and TRBJ1-6; TRBD1 might be the D (5 bases). The CDR3 consists of 14 residues. Trimming took 3 bases from V and 7 from J, leaving 10 bases between them. Germline CDR1 and CDR2: SGHTA and FQGNSA. In DNA form, the CDR3 reads TGTGCCAGCAGCTTTTGGACAACGAATTCACCCCTCCACTTT. This encodes CASSFWTTNSPLHF.

This clonotype was seen a handful of times. V usage is TRBV20-1 and J usage is TRBJ2-1, with 7 nucleotides matching TRBD2. V lost 3 bases and J lost 8; bases outside the gene matches: 4. This CDR3 spans 12 amino acids. CDR1 is DFQATT, CDR2 SNEGSKA, per germline (reference sequence). The CDR3 coding sequence is TGCAGTGCTAGCGGGAGGTTTGATGAGCAGTTCTTC. This encodes CSASGRFDEQFF.

The chain is built from TRBV6-2 or TRBV6-3 and TRBJ2-5; TRBD2 matches 7 bases. Germline CDR1 reads MNHEY; CDR2 reads SVGEGT. This CDR3 comprises 15 residues. The V segment lost 7 bases and the J segment 11 bases; nucleotides outside the gene matches: 19. CDR3 bases: TGTGCCAGCACATCCGCTAGCGGCCTATGGGGAGAGCAGTACTTC. Protein sequence: CASTSASGLWGEQYF.

CDR3 sequence: CASRAGPGSGYTF. The CDR3 DNA reads TGTGCCAGCAGGGCGGGACCGGGATCCGGCTACACCTTC. The chain carries TRBV14 and TRBJ1-2; D is perhaps TRBD1 (5 bases). The CDR3 spans 13 residues. Germline V gives CDR1 SGHDN, CDR2 FVKESK. The ends were cut back, 6 bases at V and 8 bases at J, with 16 bases in the middle. Drawing the rest from reference TRBV14 and TRBJ1-2, the complete variable domain is EAGVTQFPSHSVIEKGQTVTLRCDPISGHDNLYWYRRVMGKEIKFLLHFVKESKQDESGMPNNRFLAERTGGTYSTLKVQPAELEDSGVYFCASRAGPGSGYTFGSGTRLTVV.

This clonotype was picked up many times. This chain links TRBV6-6 with TRBJ1-2; the D gene is possibly TRBD1 (5 bases). V gave up 7 bases and J gave up 8 bases, with 20 bases separating them. CDR1 and CDR2 from the germline V gene are MNHNY and SVGAGI (reference sequence). The CDR3 totals 14 residues. The CDR3 sequence is CASTLGGGLYGYTF. Written as DNA, the CDR3 is TGTGCCAGCACCCTGGGGGGGGGATTATACGGCTACACCTTC.

This clonotype has only one observation. This chain links TRBV5-6 with TRBJ1-2; the match to TRBD1 covers 12 bases. The junction had 6 bases not matched to a gene; V was cut back by 0 bases and J by 0 bases. Germline CDR1 reads SGHDT; CDR2 reads YYEEEE. This CDR3 region has 18 residues. Here the CDR3 reads CASSLAGTGGLSNYGYTF. DNA for the CDR3: TGTGCCAGCAGCTTGGCAGGGACAGGGGGCCTTTCTAACTATGGCTACACCTTC.

Only a few counts were recorded for this clonotype. The chain links TRBV6-5 to TRBJ2-7; D is perhaps TRBD2 (6 bases). The V end was cut by 5 bases, the J end by 3 bases, with 17 bases between. Germline lookup yields CDR1 MNHEY and CDR2 SVGAGI. The CDR3 is made up of 15 amino acids. In nucleotides, the CDR3 is TGTGCCAGCAGTCCCTTTGGGGGGACCAACTACGAGCAGTACTTC. This codes for CASSPFGGTNYEQYF.

V and J are TRBV3-1 and TRBJ1-2; D is possibly TRBD1 (6 bases). Per the germline V gene, CDR1 is LGHDT and CDR2 is YNNKEL (reference sequence). This CDR3 spans 13 amino acids. V lost 10 bases, J lost 0 bases, and 12 bases lay in between. The CDR3, as DNA: TGTGCCACCTCAGGGGAAACTAACTATGGCTACACCTTC. It codes for CATSGETNYGYTF. Variable domain in full (rest from reference TRBV3-1 and TRBJ1-2): DTAVSQTPKYLVTQMGNDKSIKCEQNLGHDTMYWYKQDSKKFLKIMFSYNNKELIINETVPNRFSPKSPDKAHLNLHINSLELGDSAVYFCATSGETNYGYTFGSGTRLTVV.

The rearrangement joins TRBV3-1 to TRBJ1-2, with a possible D match to TRBD1 (6 bases). The germline V gene encodes CDR1 LGHDT and CDR2 YNNKEL (reference sequence). The CDR3 consists of 14 residues. The V gene lost 6 bases and the J gene lost 2 bases, with 13 bases spanning the gap. As DNA, the CDR3 is TGTGCCAGCAGGCGGACAGCCGACAACTATGGCTACACCTTC. It translates to CASRRTADNYGYTF.

This clonotype was counted a few times. V is TRBV24-1 and J is TRBJ2-4; 9 bases map to TRBD1. The J call may be in error: the DNA end matches TRBJ2-5 better. Germline CDR1 and CDR2: KGHDR and SFDVKD. This CDR3 is 15 amino acids long. CDR3 sequence (DNA): TGTGCCACCAGTGCCCAGGGACAGGGTTTGGAGACCCAGTACTTC. Its translation is CATSAQGQGLETQYF.

The CDR3 nucleotides read TGTGCCAGCAACTCACTAGCGGGGCTGGATACGCAGTATTTT. Amino acid sequence: CASNSLAGLDTQYF. The chain combines TRBV5-8 with TRBJ2-3, with 10 bases that match TRBD2. This CDR3 has 14 amino acids. Germline CDR1 reads SGHTS; CDR2 reads YDEGEE. V lost 6 bases and J lost 6; bases outside the gene matches: 7. Variable domain in full (rest from reference TRBV5-8 and TRBJ2-3): EAGVTQSPTHLIKTRGQQATLRCSPISGHTSVYWYQQALGLGLQFLLWYDEGEERNRGNFPPRFSGRQFPNYSSELNVNALELEDSALYLCASNSLAGLDTQYFGPGTRLTVL.

The table lists this clonotype with a few counts. The chain joins TRBV28 to TRBJ2-7, with D possibly TRBD1 on 6 matching bases. The CDR3 extends over 13 amino acids. The V gene lost 8 bases and the J gene lost 2 bases, with 13 bases spanning the gap. Germline V gene sequence: CDR1 MDHEN, CDR2 SYDVKM. CDR3 DNA sequence: TGTGCCAGCTTCGGTCAGGGGACCTACGAGCAGTACTTC. This sequence encodes CASFGQGTYEQYF. The full variable domain, rest sourced from reference TRBV28 and TRBJ2-7, is DVKVTQSSRYLVKRTGEKVFLECVQDMDHENMFWYRQDPGLGLRLIYFSYDVKMKEKGDIPEGYSVSREKKERFSLILESASTNQTSMYLCASFGQGTYEQYFGPGTRLTVT.

The gene calls are TRBV20-1 and TRBJ2-6, with a tentative D call TRBD2 (6 bases). Germline assignment: CDR1 DFQATT and CDR2 SNEGSKA (reference sequence). The CDR3 consists of 15 residues. V dropped 6 bases and J dropped 0 bases, with 12 bases sitting between them. For the CDR3, the DNA is TGCAGTGCCGCGGAGGGGAGCTCTGGGGCCAACGTCCTGACTTTC. Residues: CSAAEGSSGANVLTF.

The V gene is TRBV12-3 or TRBV12-4, the J gene TRBJ1-5; perhaps TRBD1 as D (6 bases). This CDR3 is 15 amino acids long. The V end lost 5 bases, the J end lost 2 bases, and 13 bases lay between the germline ends. The DNA of the CDR3 is TGTGCCAGCAGTACTGGACAGACCCGCAATCAGCCCCAGCATTTT. Translating gives CASSTGQTRNQPQHF.

The V call is TRBV20-1, the J call TRBJ2-7; D is ambiguous. V lost 3 bases and J lost 4, with 13 bases in between. Germline CDR1 DFQATT, CDR2 SNEGSKA (reference sequence). The CDR3 loop spans 13 amino acids. Here the CDR3 reads CSARRRSGYEQYF. CDR3 bases: TGCAGTGCTAGGCGTAGGAGTGGGTACGAGCAGTACTTC.

The chain recombines TRBV7-2 with TRBJ2-3, with TRBD2 matching 7 bases. Germline V gene sequence: CDR1 SGHTA, CDR2 FQGNSA. Losses at the gene ends were 3 bases for V and 4 bases for J; bases not matched to a gene: 13. The CDR3 covers 17 residues. CDR3 in amino acids: CASSFLGGGGVADTQYF. The CDR3 DNA reads TGTGCCAGCAGCTTCCTTGGGGGGGGAGGAGTCGCAGATACGCAGTATTTT.

This chain links TRBV6-1 with TRBJ2-7; D is tentatively TRBD1 or TRBD2 (5 bases each). Looked up from germline, CDR1 is MNHNS and CDR2 is SASEGT. The CDR3 sequence is 17 residues long. V gave up 5 bases and J gave up 2 bases, with 22 bases separating them. The CDR3 sequence: CASSPITGTGIPYEQYF. In DNA, the CDR3 is TGTGCCAGCAGTCCGATAACCGGGACGGGGATCCCCTACGAGCAGTACTTC.